The 3 T cell receptor beta chains listed next were all sequenced from one sample in a study of tumor-infiltrating lymphocytes in primary liver carcinoma. Using a constant-region primer together with ProtoScript II reverse transcriptase, TCR beta cDNA was made from 500 ng of total RNA. Nested multiplex PCR, run for three rounds with slightly modified ARM-PCR, yielded TCR beta libraries. TRBV1-TRBV30 forward primers and a C-beta reverse primer were used in the first two PCR rounds, which each ran for about 10 cycles. MiXCR was run by TCRdb on the multiplex PCR reads, yielding one entry per CDR3 protein. This sample has tens of thousands of distinct CDR3 sequences, with about three quarters found just once. Each 20-30 mg portion of unsorted bulk tissue served as the source for co-extraction of RNA and DNA. The specimen sequenced was liver tumor tissue from sampling region 2. Subset described: tumor region T2, inferior pole. These receptor sequences come from a man aged 40-49 years with primary liver carcinoma and hepatitis B virus infection.

The chain is built from TRBV24-1 and TRBJ2-1; tentatively, D is TRBD2 (6 bases). CDR1 is KGHDR and CDR2 is SFDVKD in the germline V gene. Trimming removed 3 bases from V and 1 base from J, with 6 bases in between. There are 14 residues in the CDR3. In nucleotides, the CDR3 is TGTGCCACCAGTGATGGGACTTCCTACAATGAGCAGTTCTTC. This gives the protein CATSDGTSYNEQFF.

As regards this clonotype: The CDR3 end shows no conserved phenylalanine or tryptophan, and so a read error is likely. It is unclear where the CDR3 begins or ends on the DNA, so no DNA is shown, and the CDR3 is as TCRdb lists it. The chain couples TRBV4-2 to TRBJ2-7. The CDR3 is 14 residues long, counting both termini. Germline values: CDR1 LGHNA, CDR2 YNFKEQ. The chain's CDR3 is CASSQEGSTYEHYI.

J is TRBJ1-1 and V is TRBV28, with a possible D match to TRBD1 (6 bases). Between the trimmed V and J ends, which lost 8 bases and 4 bases, there was a span of 14 bases. The CDR3 is 13 amino acids. From germline, CDR1 is MDHEN and CDR2 SYDVKM. CDR3 DNA: TGTGCCAGCGCGGGCAGGGGAAGCACTGAAGCTTTCTTT. It specifies CASAGRGSTEAFF.